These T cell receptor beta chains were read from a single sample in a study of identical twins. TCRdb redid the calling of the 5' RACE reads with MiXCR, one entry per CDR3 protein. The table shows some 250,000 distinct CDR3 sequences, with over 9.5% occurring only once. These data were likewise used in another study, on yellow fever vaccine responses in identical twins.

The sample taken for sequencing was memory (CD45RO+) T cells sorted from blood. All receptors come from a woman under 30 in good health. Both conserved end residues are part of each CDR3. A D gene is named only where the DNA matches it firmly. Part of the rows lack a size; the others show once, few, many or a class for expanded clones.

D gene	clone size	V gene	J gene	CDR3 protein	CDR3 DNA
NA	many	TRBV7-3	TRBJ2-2	CASSLNPMGTGELFF	TGTGCCAGCAGCTTAAACCCTATGGGAACCGGGGAGCTGTTTTTT
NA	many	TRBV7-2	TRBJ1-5	CASSYRVDNQPQHF	TGTGCCAGCAGCTACAGGGTGGACAATCAGCCCCAGCATTTT
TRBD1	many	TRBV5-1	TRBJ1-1	CASSYGQGGTEAFF	TGCGCCAGCAGCTACGGACAGGGGGGGACTGAAGCTTTCTTT
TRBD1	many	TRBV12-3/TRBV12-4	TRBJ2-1	CASSRDSFEVLQFF	TGTGCCAGCAGCCGGGACAGTTTTGAGGTACTTCAGTTCTTC
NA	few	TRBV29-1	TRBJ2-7	CSVEDGGIHEQYF	TGCAGCGTTGAAGACGGGGGCATCCACGAGCAGTACTTC
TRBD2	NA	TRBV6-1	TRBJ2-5	CASSPGLAVETQYF	TGTGCCAGCAGTCCGGGACTAGCGGTAGAGACCCAGTACTTC
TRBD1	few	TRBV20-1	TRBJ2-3	CSAKSPGTGDTDTQYF	TGCAGTGCTAAATCCCCCGGGACAGGGGACACAGATACGCAGTATTTT
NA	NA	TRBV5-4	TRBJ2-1	CASAKTGTLHNEQFF	TGTGCCAGCGCCAAAACCGGGACTCTACACAATGAGCAGTTCTTC
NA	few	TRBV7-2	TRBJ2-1	CASRGSGSYNEQFF	TGTGCCAGCAGGGGCTCAGGCTCCTACAATGAGCAGTTCTTC
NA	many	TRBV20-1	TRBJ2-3	CSARALGGQDTDTQYF	TGCAGTGCTAGGGCTCTTGGGGGGCAGGACACAGATACGCAGTATTTT
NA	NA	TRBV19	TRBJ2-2	CASSIEHPGSGGELFF	TGTGCCAGTAGTATAGAACACCCAGGGTCGGGCGGGGAGCTGTTTTTT
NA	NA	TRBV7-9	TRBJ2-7	CASSFSGSNSYEQYF	TGTGCCAGCAGCTTTTCGGGCAGCAACTCCTACGAGCAGTACTTC
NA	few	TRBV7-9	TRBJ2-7	CASSLRSQFEQYF	TGTGCCAGCAGCTTAAGGTCCCAGTTCGAGCAGTACTTC
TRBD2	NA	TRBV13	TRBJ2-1	CASSLTPGRRGPNEQFF	TGTGCCAGCAGCTTAACCCCCGGGAGGCGGGGTCCCAATGAGCAGTTCTTC
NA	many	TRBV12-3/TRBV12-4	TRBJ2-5	CASSSLGETQYF	TGTGCCAGCAGTTCCTTAGGGGAGACCCAGTACTTC
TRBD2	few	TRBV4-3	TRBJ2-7	CASSLREGYEQYF	TGCGCCAGCAGCCTCCGGGAGGGCTACGAGCAGTACTTC
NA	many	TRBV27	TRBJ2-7	CASSPPDSYEQYF	TGTGCCAGCAGTCCGCCGGACTCCTACGAGCAGTACTTC
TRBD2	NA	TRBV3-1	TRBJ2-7	CASGSGGTYEQYF	TGTGCCAGCGGGTCGGGAGGGACCTACGAGCAGTACTTC
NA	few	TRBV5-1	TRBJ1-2	CASSLASAGNSIYGYTF	TGCGCCAGCAGCTTGGCCTCGGCAGGCAACTCAATCTATGGCTACACCTTC
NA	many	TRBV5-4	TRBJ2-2	CASSLGSSGTGELFF	TGTGCCAGCAGCTTGGGGTCTTCGGGGACCGGGGAGCTGTTTTTT
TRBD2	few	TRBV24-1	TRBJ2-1	CATSDFSGKGRNEQFF	TGTGCCACCAGTGACTTTAGCGGGAAAGGGAGAAATGAGCAGTTCTTC
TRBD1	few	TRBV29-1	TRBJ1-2	CSVAKDRVYGYTF	TGCAGCGTCGCAAAGGACAGGGTTTATGGCTACACCTTC
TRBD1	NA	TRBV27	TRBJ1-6	CASSPTGGLGRSYNSPLHF	TGTGCCAGCAGTCCCACAGGGGGCTTAGGACGCTCCTATAATTCACCCCTCCACTTT
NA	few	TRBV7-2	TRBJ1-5	CASSRQFNQPQHF	TGTGCCAGCAGCCGACAGTTCAATCAGCCCCAGCATTTT
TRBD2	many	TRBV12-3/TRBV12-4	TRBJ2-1	CASTTGGAYNEQFF	TGTGCCAGCACTACGGGAGGCGCATACAATGAGCAGTTCTTC
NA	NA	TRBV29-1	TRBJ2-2	CSVEAGAGPYTGELFF	TGCAGCGTTGAAGCGGGCGCGGGGCCGTACACCGGGGAGCTGTTTTTT
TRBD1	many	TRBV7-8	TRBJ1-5	CASSLSDRENQPQHF	TGTGCCAGCAGCTTATCGGACAGGGAAAATCAGCCCCAGCATTTT